This TCR beta chain is drawn from a study of blood T cells in healthy people across ages. Whole-study findings and limits: Because sorting was not performed, PBMCs prevented conclusive naive versus antigen-experienced comparison.

Germline lookup yields CDR1 SGHTA and CDR2 FQGTGA. V was pared by 6 bases and J by 3 bases, with 6 bases of the junction left unmatched. The CDR3 extends over 14 amino acids. With regard to this clonotype: Its specificity is not known.

Sample-barcoded 5' priming and a J-beta primer mix drove a second PCR of about 6 to 12 cycles. Via MiXCR, TCRdb re-called the 5' RACE reads, giving one row per CDR3 protein. The repertoire has some 1 million distinct CDR3 sequences, roughly 45% of them found once; the top ten carry approximately 19%. Source material: blood. The clonotype was recovered from a woman aged 55 to 70 in good health. The chain couples TRBV7-3 to TRBJ2-3; the match to TRBD2 covers 7 bases. In DNA, the CDR3 is TGTGCCAGCAGTCCTCACGGGGGGACAGATACGCAGTATTTT. It specifies CASSPHGGTDTQYF.